This T cell receptor beta chain came from a study of radiotherapy plus CTLA-4 blockade in lung cancer. Trimming cost V 6 bases and J 6 bases; bases outside gene matches: 7. The germline V gene encodes CDR1 SSHAT and CDR2 FNYEAQ (reference sequence). CDR3 size: 14 residues. Measured with immunoSEQ multiplex PCR; TCRdb has only the in-frame clones, and not every one. The data show some 92,000 clones, 80% to 85% seen once. The V gene is TRBV7-7, the J gene TRBJ2-7, with 11 bases matching TRBD2. Sequencing was performed on peripheral blood, taken from a patient treated with radiotherapy plus ipilimumab. This clonotype originated in a human donor with non-small cell lung cancer who had a partial response to radiotherapy plus ipilimumab. CDR3 amino acids: CASSPGTSGSEQYF. CDR3 bases: TGTGCCAGCAGTCCCGGGACTAGCGGCTCCGAGCAGTACTTC.